This paragraph reports one TCR beta chain. The TCR beta CDR3 regions underwent amplification using RNA transcripts as the source. HTBI primers were the set used in a first-round RT-PCR of the TCR CDR3. Using its own MiXCR run on the multiplex PCR reads, TCRdb lists one record per CDR3 protein. The data show about 50,000 distinct CDR3 sequences, more than 40% seen once. The V segment lost 4 bases and the J segment 6 bases; nucleotides outside the gene matches: 1. The V gene's germline CDR1 is LNHDA and CDR2 SQIVND (reference sequence). CDR3 length: 12 amino acids. This entry is derived from a study of T cells in Graves' hyperthyroidism and ophthalmopathy.

This clonotype was obtained from a woman aged 45-65 years with Graves' hyperthyroidism. Sequenced sample: peripheral blood or thyroid tissue (not recorded which). The V gene is TRBV19, the J gene TRBJ2-7; 9 bases align to TRBD1. The CDR3 here is CASSTTGGEQYF. The DNA of the CDR3 is TGTGCCAGTAGTACGACAGGGGGCGAGCAGTACTTC.